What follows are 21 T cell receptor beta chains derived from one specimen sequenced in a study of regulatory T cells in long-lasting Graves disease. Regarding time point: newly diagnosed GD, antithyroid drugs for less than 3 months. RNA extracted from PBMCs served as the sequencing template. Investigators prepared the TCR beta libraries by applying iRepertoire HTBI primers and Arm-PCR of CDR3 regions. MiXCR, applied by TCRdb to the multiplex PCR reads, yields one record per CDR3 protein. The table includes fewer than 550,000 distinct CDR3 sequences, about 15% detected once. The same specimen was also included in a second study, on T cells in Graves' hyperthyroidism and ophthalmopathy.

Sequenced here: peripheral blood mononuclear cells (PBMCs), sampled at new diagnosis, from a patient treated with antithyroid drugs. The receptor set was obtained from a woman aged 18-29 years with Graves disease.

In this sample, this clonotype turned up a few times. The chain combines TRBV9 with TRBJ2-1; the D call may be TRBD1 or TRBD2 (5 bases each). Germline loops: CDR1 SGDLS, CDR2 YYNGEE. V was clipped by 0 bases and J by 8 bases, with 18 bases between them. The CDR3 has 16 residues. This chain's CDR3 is CASSVAGDPLRDEQFF. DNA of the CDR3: TGTGCCAGCAGCGTAGCCGGGGACCCCTTAAGAGATGAGCAGTTCTTC.

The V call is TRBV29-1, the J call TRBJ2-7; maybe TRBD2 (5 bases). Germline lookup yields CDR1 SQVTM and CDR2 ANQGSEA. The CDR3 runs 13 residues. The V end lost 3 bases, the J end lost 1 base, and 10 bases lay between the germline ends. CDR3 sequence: CSVEVSGSYEQYF. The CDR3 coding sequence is TGCAGCGTTGAGGTGTCGGGGTCCTACGAGCAGTACTTC.

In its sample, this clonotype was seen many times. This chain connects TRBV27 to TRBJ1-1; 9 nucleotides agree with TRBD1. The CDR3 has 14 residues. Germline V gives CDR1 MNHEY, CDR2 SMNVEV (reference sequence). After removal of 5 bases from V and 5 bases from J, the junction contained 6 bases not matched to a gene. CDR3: CASSPRTGVTEAFF. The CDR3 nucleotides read TGTGCCAGCAGTCCCCGGACAGGGGTTACTGAAGCTTTCTTT.

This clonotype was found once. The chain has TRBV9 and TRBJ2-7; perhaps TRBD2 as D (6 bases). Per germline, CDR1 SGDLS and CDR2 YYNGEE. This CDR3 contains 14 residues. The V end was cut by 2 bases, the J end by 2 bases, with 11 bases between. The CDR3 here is CASSVSGVPYEQYF. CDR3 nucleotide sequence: TGTGCCAGCAGCGTGTCGGGGGTCCCCTACGAGCAGTACTTC.

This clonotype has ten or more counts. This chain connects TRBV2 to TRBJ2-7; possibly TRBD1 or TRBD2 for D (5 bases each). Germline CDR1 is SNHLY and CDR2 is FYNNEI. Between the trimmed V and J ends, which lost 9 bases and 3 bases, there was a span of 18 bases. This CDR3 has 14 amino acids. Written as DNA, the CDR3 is TGTGCCAGTCATTCCTCCGGGGCCCGCTACGAGCAGTACTTC. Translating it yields CASHSSGARYEQYF.

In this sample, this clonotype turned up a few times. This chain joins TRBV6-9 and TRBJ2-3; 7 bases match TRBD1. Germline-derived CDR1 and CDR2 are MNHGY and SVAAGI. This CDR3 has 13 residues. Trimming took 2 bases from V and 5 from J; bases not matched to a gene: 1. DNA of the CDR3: TGTGCCAGCAGTTATCAGGGGGAAGATACGCAGTATTTT. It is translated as CASSYQGEDTQYF.

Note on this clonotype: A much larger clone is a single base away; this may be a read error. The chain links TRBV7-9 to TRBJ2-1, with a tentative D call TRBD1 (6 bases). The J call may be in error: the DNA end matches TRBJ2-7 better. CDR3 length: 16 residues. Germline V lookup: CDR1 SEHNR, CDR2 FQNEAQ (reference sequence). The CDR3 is CASSSDRDIKYNEQYF. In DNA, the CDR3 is TGTGCCAGCAGCTCAGACCGGGACATCAAATACAATGAGCAGTACTTC.

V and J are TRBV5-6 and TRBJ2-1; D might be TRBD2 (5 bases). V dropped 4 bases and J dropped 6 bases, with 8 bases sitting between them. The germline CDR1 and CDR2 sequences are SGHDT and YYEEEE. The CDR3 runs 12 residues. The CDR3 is CASSATSNEQFF. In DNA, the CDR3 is TGTGCCAGCAGCGCTACTAGCAATGAGCAGTTCTTC.

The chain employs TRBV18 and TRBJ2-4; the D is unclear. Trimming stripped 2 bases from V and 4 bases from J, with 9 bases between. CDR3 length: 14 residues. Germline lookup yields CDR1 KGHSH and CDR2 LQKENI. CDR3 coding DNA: TGTGCCAGCTCACCAGATGTTGGGAAAAACATTCAGTACTTC. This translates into CASSPDVGKNIQYF.

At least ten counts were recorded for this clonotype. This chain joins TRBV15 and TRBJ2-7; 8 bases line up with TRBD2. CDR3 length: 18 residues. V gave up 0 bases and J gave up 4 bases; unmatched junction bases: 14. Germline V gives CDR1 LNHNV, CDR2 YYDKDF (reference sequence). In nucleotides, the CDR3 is TGTGCCACCAGCAGAGATCGGGGGAGGCAGCGGGAGTTATACGAGCAGTACTTC. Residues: CATSRDRGRQRELYEQYF. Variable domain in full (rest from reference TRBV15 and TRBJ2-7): DAMVIQNPRYQVTQFGKPVTLSCSQTLNHNVMYWYQQKSSQAPKLLFHYYDKDFNNEADTPDNFQSRRPNTSFCFLDIRSPGLGDTAMYLCATSRDRGRQRELYEQYFGPGTRLTVT.

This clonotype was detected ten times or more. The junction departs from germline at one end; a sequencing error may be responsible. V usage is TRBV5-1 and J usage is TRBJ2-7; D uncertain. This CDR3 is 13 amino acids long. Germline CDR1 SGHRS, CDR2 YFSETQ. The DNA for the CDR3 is TGTGCCAGCAGCTTGGTAGGGTCCTACGAGCAGTACTTC. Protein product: CASSLVGSYEQYF. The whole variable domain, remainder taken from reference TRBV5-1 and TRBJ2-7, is KAGVTQTPRYLIKTRGQQVTLSCSPISGHRSVSWYQQTPGQGLQFLFEYFSETQRNKGNFPGRFSGRQFSNSRSEMNVSTLELGDSALYLCASSLVGSYEQYFGPGTRLTVT.

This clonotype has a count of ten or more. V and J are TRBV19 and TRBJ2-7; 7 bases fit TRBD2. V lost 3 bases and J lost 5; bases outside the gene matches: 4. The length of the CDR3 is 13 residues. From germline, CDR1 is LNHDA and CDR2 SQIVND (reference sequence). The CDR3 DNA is TGTGCCAGTAGTATCTCCGCGGGGGACGAGCAGTACTTC. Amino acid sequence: CASSISAGDEQYF.

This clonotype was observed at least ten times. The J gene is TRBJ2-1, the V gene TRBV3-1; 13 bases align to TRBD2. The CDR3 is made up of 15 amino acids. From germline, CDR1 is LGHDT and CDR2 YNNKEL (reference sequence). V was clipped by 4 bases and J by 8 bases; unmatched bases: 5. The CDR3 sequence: CASSLRLAGGHEQFF. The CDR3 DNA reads TGTGCCAGCAGCCTACGACTAGCGGGAGGCCATGAGCAGTTCTTC.

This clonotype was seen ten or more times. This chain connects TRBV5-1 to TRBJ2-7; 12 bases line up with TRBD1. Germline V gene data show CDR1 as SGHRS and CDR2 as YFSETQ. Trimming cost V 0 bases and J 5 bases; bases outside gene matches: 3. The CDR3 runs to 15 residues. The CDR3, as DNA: TGCGCCAGCAGCTTGGTGGGACAGGGGGCGGACGAGCAGTACTTC. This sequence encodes CASSLVGQGADEQYF.

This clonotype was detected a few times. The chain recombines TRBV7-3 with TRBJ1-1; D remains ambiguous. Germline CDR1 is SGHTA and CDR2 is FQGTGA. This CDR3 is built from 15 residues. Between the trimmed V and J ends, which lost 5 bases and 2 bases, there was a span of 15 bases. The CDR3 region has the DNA TGTGCCAGCAGCCAGTGGGCAGGCACAAACACTGAAGCTTTCTTT. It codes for CASSQWAGTNTEAFF. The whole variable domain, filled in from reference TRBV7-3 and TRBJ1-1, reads GAGVSQTPSNKVTEKGKYVELRCDPISGHTALYWYRQSLGQGPEFLIYFQGTGAADDSGLPNDRFFAVRPEGSVSTLKIQRTERGDSAVYLCASSQWAGTNTEAFFGQGTRLTVV.

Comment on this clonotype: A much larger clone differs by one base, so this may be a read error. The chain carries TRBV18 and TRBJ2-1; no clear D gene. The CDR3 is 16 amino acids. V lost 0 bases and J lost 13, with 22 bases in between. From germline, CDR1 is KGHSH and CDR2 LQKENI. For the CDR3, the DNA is TGTGCCAGCTCACCACCTCACCGGGTAGGCCAAGAGACCCAGTTCTTC. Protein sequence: CASSPPHRVGQETQFF.

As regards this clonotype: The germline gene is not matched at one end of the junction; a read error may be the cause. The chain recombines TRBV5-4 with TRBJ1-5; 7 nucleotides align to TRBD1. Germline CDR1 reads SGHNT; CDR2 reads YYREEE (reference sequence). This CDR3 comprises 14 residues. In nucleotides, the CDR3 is TGTGTCAGCAGCTTACAGGGGATCGATCAGCCCCAGCATTTT. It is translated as CVSSLQGIDQPQHF. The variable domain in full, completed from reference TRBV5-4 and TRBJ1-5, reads ETGVTQSPTHLIKTRGQQVTLRCSSQSGHNTVSWYQQALGQGPQFIFQYYREEENGRGNFPPRFSGLQFPNYSSELNVNALELDDSALYLCVSSLQGIDQPQHFGDGTRLSIL.

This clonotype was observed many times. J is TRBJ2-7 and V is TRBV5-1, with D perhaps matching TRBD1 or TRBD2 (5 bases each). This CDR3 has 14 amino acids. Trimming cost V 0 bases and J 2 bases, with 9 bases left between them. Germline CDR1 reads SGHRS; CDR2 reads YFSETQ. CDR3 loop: CASSLEGSTYEQYF. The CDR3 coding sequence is TGCGCCAGCAGCTTGGAGGGGAGCACCTACGAGCAGTACTTC.

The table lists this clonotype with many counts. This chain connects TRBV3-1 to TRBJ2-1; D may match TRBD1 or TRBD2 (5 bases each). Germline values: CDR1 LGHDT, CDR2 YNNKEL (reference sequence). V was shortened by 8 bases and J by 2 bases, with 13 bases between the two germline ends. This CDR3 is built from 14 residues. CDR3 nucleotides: TGTGCCAGCCGGGGACCTCCAGCCTACAATGAGCAGTTCTTC. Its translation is CASRGPPAYNEQFF.

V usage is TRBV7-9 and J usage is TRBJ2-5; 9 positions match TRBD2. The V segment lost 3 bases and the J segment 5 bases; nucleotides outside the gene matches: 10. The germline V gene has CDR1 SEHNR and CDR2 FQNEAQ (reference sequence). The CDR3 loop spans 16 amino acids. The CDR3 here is CASSFNKAGGVETQYF. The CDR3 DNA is TGTGCCAGCAGCTTTAATAAAGCGGGAGGTGTGGAGACCCAGTACTTC. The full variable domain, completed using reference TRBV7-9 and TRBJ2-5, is DTGVSQNPRHKITKRGQNVTFRCDPISEHNRLYWYRQTLGQGPEFLTYFQNEAQLEKSRLLSDRFSAERPKGSFSTLEIQRTEQGDSAMYLCASSFNKAGGVETQYFGPGTRLLVL.

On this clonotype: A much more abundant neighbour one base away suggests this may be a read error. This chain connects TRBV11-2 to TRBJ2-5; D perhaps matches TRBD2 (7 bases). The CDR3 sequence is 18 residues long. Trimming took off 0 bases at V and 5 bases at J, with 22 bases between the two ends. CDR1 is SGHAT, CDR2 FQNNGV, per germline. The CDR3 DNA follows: TGTGCCAGCAGCTTAGATCGAGGCGGGGGCGGGAGTAGTGAGACCCAGTACTTC. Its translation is CASSLDRGGGGSSETQYF.